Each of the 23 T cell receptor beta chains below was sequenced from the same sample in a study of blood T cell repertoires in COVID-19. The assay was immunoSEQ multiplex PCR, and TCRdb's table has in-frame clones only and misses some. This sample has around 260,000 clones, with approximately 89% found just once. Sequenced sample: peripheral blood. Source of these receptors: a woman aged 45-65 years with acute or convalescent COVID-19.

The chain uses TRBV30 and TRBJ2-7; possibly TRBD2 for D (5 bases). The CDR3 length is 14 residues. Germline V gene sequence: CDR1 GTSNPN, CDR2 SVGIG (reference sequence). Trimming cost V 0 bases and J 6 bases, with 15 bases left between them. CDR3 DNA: TGTGCCTGGAGTGTAGGGTGGGAGCCCCCCGAGCAGTACTTC. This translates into CAWSVGWEPPEQYF.

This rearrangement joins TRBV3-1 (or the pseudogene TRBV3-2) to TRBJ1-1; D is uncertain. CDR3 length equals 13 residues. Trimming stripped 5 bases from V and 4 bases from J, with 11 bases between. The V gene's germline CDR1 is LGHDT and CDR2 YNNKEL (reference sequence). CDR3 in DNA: TGTGCCAGCAGCTTGATGGCAAGCACTGAAGCTTTCTTT. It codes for CASSLMASTEAFF.

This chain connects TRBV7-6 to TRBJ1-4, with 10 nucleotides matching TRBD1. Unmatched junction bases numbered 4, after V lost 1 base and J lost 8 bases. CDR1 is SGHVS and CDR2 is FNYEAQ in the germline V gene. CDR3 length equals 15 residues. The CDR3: CASSLGDRGGEKLFF. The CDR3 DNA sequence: TGTGCCAGCAGCTTAGGGGACAGGGGAGGGGAAAAACTGTTTTTT.

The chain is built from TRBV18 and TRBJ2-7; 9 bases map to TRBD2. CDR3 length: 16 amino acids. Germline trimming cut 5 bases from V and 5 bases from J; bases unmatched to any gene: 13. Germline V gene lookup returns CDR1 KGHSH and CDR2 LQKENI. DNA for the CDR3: TGTGCCAGCTCATCCCTAGCGGGCGGGGGGGTCGACGAGCAGTACTTC. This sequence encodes CASSSLAGGGVDEQYF. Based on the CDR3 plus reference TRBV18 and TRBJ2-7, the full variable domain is NAGVMQNPRHLVRRRGQEARLRCSPMKGHSHVYWYRQLPEEGLKFMVYLQKENIIDESGMPKERFSAEFPKEGPSILRIQQVVRGDSAAYFCASSSLAGGGVDEQYFGPGTRLTVT.

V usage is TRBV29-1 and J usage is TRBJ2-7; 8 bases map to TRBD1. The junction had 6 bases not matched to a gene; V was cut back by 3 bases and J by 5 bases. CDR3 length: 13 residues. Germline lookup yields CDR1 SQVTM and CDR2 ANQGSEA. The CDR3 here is CSVERQGTHEQYF. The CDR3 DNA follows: TGCAGCGTTGAGAGACAGGGGACTCACGAGCAGTACTTC.

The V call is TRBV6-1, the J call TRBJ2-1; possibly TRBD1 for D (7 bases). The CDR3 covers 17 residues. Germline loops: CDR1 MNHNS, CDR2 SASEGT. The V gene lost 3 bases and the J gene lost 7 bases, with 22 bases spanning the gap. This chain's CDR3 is CASSDQGGVGGLNEQFF. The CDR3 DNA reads TGTGCCAGCAGTGATCAAGGCGGGGTAGGGGGCCTGAATGAGCAGTTCTTC.

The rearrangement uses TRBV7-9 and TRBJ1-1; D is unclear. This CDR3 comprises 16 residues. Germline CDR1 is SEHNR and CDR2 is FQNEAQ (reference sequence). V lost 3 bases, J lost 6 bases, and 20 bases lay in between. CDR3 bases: TGTGCCAGCAGCTTTCGAAAGGGAGCGGAGGGTCCTGAAGCTTTCTTT. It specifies CASSFRKGAEGPEAFF.

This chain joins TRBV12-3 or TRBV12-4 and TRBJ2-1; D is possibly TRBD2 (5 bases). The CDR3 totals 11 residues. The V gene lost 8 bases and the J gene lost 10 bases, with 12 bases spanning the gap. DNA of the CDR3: TGTGCCAGCGGGAGAACTAGGGAGCAGTTCTTC. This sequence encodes CASGRTREQFF.

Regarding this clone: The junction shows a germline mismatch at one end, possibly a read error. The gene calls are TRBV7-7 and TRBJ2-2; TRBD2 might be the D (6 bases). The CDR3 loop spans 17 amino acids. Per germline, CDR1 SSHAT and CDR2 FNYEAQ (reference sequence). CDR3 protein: CASSLLTGRDNTGELFF. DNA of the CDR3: TGTGCTAGCAGCTTACTGACCGGGCGGGATAACACCGGGGAGCTGTTTTTT.

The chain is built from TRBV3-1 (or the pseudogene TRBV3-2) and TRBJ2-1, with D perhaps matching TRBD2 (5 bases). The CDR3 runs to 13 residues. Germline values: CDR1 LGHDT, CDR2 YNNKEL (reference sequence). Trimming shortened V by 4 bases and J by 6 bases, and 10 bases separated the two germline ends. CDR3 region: CASSRTSFNEQFF. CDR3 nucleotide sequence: TGTGCCAGCAGCCGAACTAGTTTCAATGAGCAGTTCTTC.

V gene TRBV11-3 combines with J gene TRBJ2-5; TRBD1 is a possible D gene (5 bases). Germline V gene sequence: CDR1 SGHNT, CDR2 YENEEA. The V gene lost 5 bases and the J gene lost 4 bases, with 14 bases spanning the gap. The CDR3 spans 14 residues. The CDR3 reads CASSLSTRAETQYF. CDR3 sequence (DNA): TGTGCCAGCAGCCTTAGCACCAGGGCAGAGACCCAGTACTTC.

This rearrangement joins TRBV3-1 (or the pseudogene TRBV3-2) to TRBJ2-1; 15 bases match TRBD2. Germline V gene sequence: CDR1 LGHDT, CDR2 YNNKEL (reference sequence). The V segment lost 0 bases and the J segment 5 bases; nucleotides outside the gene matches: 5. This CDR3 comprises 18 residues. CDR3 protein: CASSQDGTSGRTNNEQFF. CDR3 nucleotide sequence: TGTGCCAGCAGCCAAGATGGGACTAGCGGGAGGACGAACAATGAGCAGTTCTTC.

In DNA, the CDR3 is TGTGCCAGTAGGGAGAGGGACTATAATCAGCCCCAGCATTTT. Amino acid sequence: CASRERDYNQPQHF. V is TRBV19 and J is TRBJ1-5, with D tentatively TRBD1 (5 bases). Germline CDR1 is LNHDA and CDR2 is SQIVND (reference sequence). This CDR3 has 14 amino acids. Between the trimmed V and J ends, which lost 6 bases and 4 bases, there was a span of 13 bases. Full variable domain (missing parts from reference TRBV19 and TRBJ1-5): DGGITQSPKYLFRKEGQNVTLSCEQNLNHDAMYWYRQDPGQGLRLIYYSQIVNDFQKGDIAEGYSVSREKKESFPLTVTSAQKNPTAFYLCASRERDYNQPQHFGDGTRLSIL.

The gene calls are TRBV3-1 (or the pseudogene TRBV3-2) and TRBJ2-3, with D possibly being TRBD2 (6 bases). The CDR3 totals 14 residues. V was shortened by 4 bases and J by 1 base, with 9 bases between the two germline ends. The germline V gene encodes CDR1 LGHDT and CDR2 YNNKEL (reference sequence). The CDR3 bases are TGTGCCAGCAGCCTAGGGACTGGCACAGATACGCAGTATTTT. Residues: CASSLGTGTDTQYF.

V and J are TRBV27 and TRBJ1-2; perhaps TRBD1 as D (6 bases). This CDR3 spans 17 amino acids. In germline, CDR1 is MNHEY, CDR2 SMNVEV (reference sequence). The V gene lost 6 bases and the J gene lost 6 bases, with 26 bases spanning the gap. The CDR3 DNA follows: TGTGCCAGCAGACGACGGGGGGCTCTGGGTTCTTCTCATGGCTACACCTTC. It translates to CASRRRGALGSSHGYTF.

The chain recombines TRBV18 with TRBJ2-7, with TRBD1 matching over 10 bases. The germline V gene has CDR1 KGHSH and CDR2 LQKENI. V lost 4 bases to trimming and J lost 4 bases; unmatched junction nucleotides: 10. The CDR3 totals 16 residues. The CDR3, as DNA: TGTGCCAGCTCACTTACCGCGCCGGGACAGGGGTACGAGCAGTACTTC. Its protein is CASSLTAPGQGYEQYF.

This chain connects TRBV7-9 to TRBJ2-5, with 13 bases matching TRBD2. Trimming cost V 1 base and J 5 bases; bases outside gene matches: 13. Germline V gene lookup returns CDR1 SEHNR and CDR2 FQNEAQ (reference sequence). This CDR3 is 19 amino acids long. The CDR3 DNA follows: TGTGCCAGCAGCTTAGTTCGGACTAGCGGGAGTTTTGATTCGGAGACCCAGTACTTC. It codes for CASSLVRTSGSFDSETQYF.

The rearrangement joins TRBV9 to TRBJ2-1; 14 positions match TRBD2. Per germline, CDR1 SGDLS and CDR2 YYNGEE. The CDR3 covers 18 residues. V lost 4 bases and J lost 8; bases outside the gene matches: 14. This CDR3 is CASSSPSRLAGGPYEQFF. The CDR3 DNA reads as TGTGCCAGCAGCTCTCCCTCACGACTAGCGGGAGGGCCCTATGAGCAGTTCTTC.

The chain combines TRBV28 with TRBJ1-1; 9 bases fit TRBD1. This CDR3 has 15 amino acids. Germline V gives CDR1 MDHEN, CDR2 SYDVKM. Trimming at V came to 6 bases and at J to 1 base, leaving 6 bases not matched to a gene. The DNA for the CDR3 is TGTGCCAGCAGCCTCCCGGGACAGGGGAACACTGAAGCTTTCTTT. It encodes CASSLPGQGNTEAFF.

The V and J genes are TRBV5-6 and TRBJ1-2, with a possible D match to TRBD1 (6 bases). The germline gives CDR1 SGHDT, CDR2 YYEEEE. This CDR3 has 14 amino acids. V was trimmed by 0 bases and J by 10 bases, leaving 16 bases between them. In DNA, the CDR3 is TGTGCCAGCAGCTTGGAAGGGGGAAGTGTATTCTACACCTTC. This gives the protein CASSLEGGSVFYTF.

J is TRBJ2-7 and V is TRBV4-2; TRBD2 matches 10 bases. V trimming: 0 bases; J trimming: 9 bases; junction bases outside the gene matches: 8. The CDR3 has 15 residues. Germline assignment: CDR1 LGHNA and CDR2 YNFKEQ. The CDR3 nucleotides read TGTGCCAGCAGCCAAGATTTTACTAGCGGGAACCCGCAGTACTTC. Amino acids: CASSQDFTSGNPQYF.

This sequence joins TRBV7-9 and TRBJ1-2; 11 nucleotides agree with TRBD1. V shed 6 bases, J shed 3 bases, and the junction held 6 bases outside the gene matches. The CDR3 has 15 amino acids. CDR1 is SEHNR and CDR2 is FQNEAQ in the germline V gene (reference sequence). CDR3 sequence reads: CASRRTGGPYYGYTF. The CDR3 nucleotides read TGTGCCAGCAGGAGGACAGGGGGCCCGTACTATGGCTACACCTTC.

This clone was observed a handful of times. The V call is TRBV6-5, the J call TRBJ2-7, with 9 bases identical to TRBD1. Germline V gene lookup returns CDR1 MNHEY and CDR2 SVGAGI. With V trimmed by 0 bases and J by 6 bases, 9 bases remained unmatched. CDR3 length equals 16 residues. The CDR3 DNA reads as TGTGCCAGCAGTTACTCCTCCGGGACAGGGATCGGCGAGCAGTACTTC. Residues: CASSYSSGTGIGEQYF.